Below are 14 T cell receptor beta chains sequenced from a single sample in a study of blood T cells in healthy people across ages. The use of a sample-barcoded 5' primer and a J-beta primer mix characterized a second PCR of about 7 to 12 cycles. TCRdb recomputed calls from the 5' RACE reads with MiXCR, one row per CDR3 protein. The data contain over a million distinct CDR3 sequences, about 45% of them singletons. The source material was blood. The receptors shown here come from a woman aged 18-35 years in good health.

This clonotype turned up a few times. The chain joins TRBV5-1 to TRBJ2-7, with D perhaps TRBD1 (6 bases). V was shortened by 4 bases and J by 3 bases, with 20 bases between the two germline ends. This CDR3 comprises 16 residues. The germline V gene has CDR1 SGHRS and CDR2 YFSETQ. This chain's CDR3 is CASSGGVGQQDYEQYF. Here the CDR3 DNA reads TGCGCCAGCAGCGGCGGAGTCGGACAGCAAGACTACGAGCAGTACTTC.

This clonotype was counted between two and nine times. The chain is built from TRBV4-2 and TRBJ2-1; D may correspond to TRBD1 or TRBD2 (5 bases each). Germline V gene lookup returns CDR1 LGHNA and CDR2 YNFKEQ. V dropped 0 bases and J dropped 3 bases, with 9 bases sitting between them. The CDR3 contains 15 residues. DNA of the CDR3: TGTGCCAGCAGCCAAGAATCGGGACGCTACAATGAGCAGTTCTTC. Translation gives CASSQESGRYNEQFF.

The chain recombines TRBV15 with TRBJ2-2; D is uncertain. The CDR3 runs 12 residues. The germline V gene encodes CDR1 LNHNV and CDR2 YYDKDF (reference sequence). V gave up 4 bases and J gave up 6 bases, with 6 bases separating them. Here the CDR3 DNA reads TGTGCCACCAGCATGTATCCCGGGGAGCTGTTTTTT. Translation: CATSMYPGELFF.

This chain uses TRBV20-1 with TRBJ1-4; the D is unclear. The ends were cut back, 1 base at V and 8 bases at J, with 17 bases in the middle. The germline V gene has CDR1 DFQATT and CDR2 SNEGSKA (reference sequence). This CDR3 has 15 residues. Here the CDR3 reads CSARGPLSLQEKLFF. The CDR3 nucleotides are TGCAGTGCTAGAGGTCCGCTGTCGTTACAAGAAAAACTGTTTTTT.

The chain joins TRBV29-1 to TRBJ1-1; no reliable D call. Germline loops: CDR1 SQVTM, CDR2 ANQGSEA. Trimming cost V 7 bases and J 7 bases, with 7 bases left between them. CDR3 length equals 9 residues. Written as DNA, the CDR3 is TGCAGCGCAGGTTATGAAGCTTTCTTT. Translating it yields CSAGYEAFF.

This clonotype was detected only a few times. This sequence joins TRBV7-9 and TRBJ1-1; possible D gene TRBD1, 6 bases. Trimming removed 5 bases at V and 5 bases at J, with 12 bases between. Germline V lookup: CDR1 SEHNR, CDR2 FQNEAQ (reference sequence). This CDR3 spans 13 amino acids. The CDR3 loop is CASSPQGRTEAFF. The CDR3 DNA sequence: TGTGCCAGCAGCCCCCAGGGGCGGACTGAAGCTTTCTTT.

This clonotype was seen many times. This rearrangement joins TRBV6-1 to TRBJ2-1, with a weak D call TRBD2 (5 bases). Germline CDR1 and CDR2: MNHNS and SASEGT. This CDR3 region has 16 residues. Trimming cost V 6 bases and J 0 bases, with 15 bases left between them. CDR3 bases: TGTGCCAGCAGCCGACTCGCGGGTGCCTCCTACAATGAGCAGTTCTTC. It codes for CASSRLAGASYNEQFF.

This CDR3 reads CSARSLAGVAYEQYF. The CDR3, as DNA: TGCAGTGCTAGATCCTTAGCGGGAGTAGCCTACGAGCAGTACTTC. The rearrangement uses TRBV20-1 and TRBJ2-7; TRBD2 aligns across 9 bases. After removal of 2 bases from V and 2 bases from J, the junction contained 7 bases not matched to a gene. There are 15 residues in the CDR3. Germline V CDR1 and CDR2: DFQATT, SNEGSKA (reference sequence).

V usage is TRBV11-2 and J usage is TRBJ2-1, with 10 nucleotides matching TRBD2. Near its end, the DNA agrees better with TRBJ2-7, so the J call may be wrong. The V gene's germline CDR1 is SGHAT and CDR2 FQNNGV. The CDR3 loop spans 15 amino acids. The CDR3 region has the DNA TGTGCCAGCAGCCCTATAGCGGGGGGACACAATGAGCAGTACTTC. Its translation: CASSPIAGGHNEQYF.

This clonotype was seen ten or more times. The CDR3 nucleotides read TGTGCCAGCAGCTTCGGAAGGGCTAGCGGAGCCAATGAGCAGTTCTTC. It codes for CASSFGRASGANEQFF. The chain couples TRBV7-2 to TRBJ2-1, with TRBD2 matching 7 bases. V trimming: 3 bases; J trimming: 6 bases; junction bases outside the gene matches: 11. Germline V gene lookup returns CDR1 SGHTA and CDR2 FQGNSA. This CDR3 has 16 amino acids.

The chain links TRBV20-1 to TRBJ1-2; D is uncertain. This CDR3 is 12 amino acids long. V shed 3 bases and J shed 2 bases, with 7 bases lying between them. CDR1 is DFQATT, CDR2 SNEGSKA, per germline (reference sequence). CDR3 in DNA: TGCAGTGCTAGTTCCGACAACTATGGCTACACCTTC. Translated, it gives CSASSDNYGYTF.

This clonotype was seen a few times. The chain combines TRBV10-3 with TRBJ1-5; tentative D call: TRBD1 (5 bases). Per germline, CDR1 ENHRY and CDR2 SYGVKD. The CDR3 has 14 residues. The V end was cut by 2 bases, the J end by 5 bases, with 10 bases between. The CDR3, as DNA: TGTGCCATCAGTGAGGTGGCAGGGTATCAGCCCCAGCATTTT. Its translation is CAISEVAGYQPQHF.

V and J are TRBV4-3 and TRBJ2-3, with D possibly being TRBD1 or TRBD2 (6 bases each). The CDR3 totals 17 residues. The V end was cut by 0 bases, the J end by 0 bases, with 13 bases between. Germline-derived CDR1 and CDR2 are LGHNA and YSLEER. CDR3 sequence: CASSQDYRGVSTDTQYF. In nucleotides, the CDR3 is TGCGCCAGCAGCCAAGATTATAGGGGGGTGAGCACAGATACGCAGTATTTT.

This clonotype was seen a few times. The gene calls are TRBV7-9 and TRBJ2-4, with D unresolved. The V gene lost 7 bases and the J gene lost 11 bases, with 18 bases spanning the gap. Germline V lookup: CDR1 SEHNR, CDR2 FQNEAQ (reference sequence). The CDR3 length is 13 residues. The CDR3 DNA reads TGTGCCAGCAACCCTGCAAGTGCTGAGGTTCAGTACTTC. This encodes CASNPASAEVQYF. The entire variable domain, with the rest obtained from reference TRBV7-9 and TRBJ2-4, is as follows: DTGVSQNPRHKITKRGQNVTFRCDPISEHNRLYWYRQTLGQGPEFLTYFQNEAQLEKSRLLSDRFSAERPKGSFSTLEIQRTEQGDSAMYLCASNPASAEVQYFGAGTRLSVL.